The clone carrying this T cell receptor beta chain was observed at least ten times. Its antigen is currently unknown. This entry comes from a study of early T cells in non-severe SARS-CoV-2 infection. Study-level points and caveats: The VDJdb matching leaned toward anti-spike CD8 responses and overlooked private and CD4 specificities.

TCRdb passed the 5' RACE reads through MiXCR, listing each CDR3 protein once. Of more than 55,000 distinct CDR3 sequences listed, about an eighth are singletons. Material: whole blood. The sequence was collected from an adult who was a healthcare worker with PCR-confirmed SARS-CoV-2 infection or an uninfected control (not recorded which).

CDR3 bases: TGTGCCAGCAGCCCGTTCGGAGCCGTCTATAATTCACCCCTCCACTTT. As protein: CASSPFGAVYNSPLHF. The rearrangement links TRBV3-1 to TRBJ1-6; D ambiguous. The V gene's germline CDR1 is LGHDT and CDR2 YNNKEL (reference sequence). Trimming cost V 4 bases and J 3 bases, with 13 bases left between them. This CDR3 contains 16 residues.